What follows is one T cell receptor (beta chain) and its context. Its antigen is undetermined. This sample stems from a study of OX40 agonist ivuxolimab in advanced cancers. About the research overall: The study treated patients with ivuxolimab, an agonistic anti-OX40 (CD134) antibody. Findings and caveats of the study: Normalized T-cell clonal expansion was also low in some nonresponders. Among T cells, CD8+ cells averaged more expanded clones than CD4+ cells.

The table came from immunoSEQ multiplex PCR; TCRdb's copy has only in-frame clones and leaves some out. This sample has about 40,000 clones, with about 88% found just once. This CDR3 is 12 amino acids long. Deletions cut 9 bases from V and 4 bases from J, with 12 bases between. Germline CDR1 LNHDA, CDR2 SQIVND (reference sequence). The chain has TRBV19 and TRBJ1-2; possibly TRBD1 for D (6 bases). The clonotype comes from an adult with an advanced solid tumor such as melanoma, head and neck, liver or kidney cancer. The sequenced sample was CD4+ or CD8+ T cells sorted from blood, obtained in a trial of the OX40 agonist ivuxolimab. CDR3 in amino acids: CASTETGYGYTF. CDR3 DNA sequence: TGTGCCAGCACCGAGACAGGCTATGGCTACACCTTC.